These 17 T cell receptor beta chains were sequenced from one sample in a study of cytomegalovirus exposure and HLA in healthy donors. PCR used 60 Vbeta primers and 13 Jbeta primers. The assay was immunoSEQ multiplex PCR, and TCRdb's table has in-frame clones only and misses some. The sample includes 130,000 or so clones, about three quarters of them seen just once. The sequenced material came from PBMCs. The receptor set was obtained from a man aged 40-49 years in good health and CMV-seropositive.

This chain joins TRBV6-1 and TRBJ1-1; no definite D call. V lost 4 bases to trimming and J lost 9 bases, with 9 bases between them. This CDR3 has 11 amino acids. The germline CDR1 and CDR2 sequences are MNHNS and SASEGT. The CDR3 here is CASSAGNKAFF. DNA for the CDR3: TGTGCCAGCAGTGCCGGGAACAAAGCTTTCTTT.

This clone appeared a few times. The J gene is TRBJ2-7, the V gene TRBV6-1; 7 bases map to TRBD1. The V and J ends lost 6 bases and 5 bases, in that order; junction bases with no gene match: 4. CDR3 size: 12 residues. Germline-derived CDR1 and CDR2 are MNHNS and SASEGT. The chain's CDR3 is CASRRDSHEQYF. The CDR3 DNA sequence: TGTGCCAGCAGGAGGGACAGTCACGAGCAGTACTTC.

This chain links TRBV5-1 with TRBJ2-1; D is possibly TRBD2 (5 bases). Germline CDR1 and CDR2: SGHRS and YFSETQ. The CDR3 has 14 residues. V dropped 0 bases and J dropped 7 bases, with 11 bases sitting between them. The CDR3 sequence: CASSLGGSGNEQFF. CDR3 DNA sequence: TGCGCCAGCAGCTTGGGTGGGAGTGGAAATGAGCAGTTCTTC.

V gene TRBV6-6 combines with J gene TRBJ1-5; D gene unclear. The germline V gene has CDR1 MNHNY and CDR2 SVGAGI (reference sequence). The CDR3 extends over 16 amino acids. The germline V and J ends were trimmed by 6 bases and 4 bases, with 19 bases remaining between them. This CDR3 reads CASSYSAGNRNQPQHF. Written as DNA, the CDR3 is TGTGCCAGCAGCTATAGCGCGGGGAATCGGAATCAGCCCCAGCATTTT.

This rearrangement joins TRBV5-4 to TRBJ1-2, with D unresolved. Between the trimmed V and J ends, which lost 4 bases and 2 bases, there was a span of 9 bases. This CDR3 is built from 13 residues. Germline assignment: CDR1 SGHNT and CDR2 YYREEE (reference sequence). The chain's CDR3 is CASSAAENYGYTF. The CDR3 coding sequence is TGTGCCAGCAGCGCGGCGGAGAACTATGGCTACACCTTC.

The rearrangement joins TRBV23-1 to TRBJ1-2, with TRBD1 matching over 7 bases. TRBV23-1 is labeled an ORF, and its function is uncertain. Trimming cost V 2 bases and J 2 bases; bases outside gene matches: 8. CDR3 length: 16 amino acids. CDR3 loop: CASSQPPRDRNYGYTF. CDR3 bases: TGCGCCAGCAGTCAACCTCCCCGGGACAGAAACTATGGCTACACCTTC.

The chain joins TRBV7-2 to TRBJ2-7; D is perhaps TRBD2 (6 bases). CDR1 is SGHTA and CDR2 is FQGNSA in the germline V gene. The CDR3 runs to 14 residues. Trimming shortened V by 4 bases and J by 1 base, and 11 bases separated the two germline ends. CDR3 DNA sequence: TGTGCCAGCAGCTCCTTGGGGGGATCCTACGAGCAGTACTTC. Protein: CASSSLGGSYEQYF.

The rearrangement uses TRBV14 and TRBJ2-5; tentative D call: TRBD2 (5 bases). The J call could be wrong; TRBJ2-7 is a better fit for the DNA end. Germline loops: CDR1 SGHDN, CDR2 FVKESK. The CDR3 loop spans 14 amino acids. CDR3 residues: CASSQVRGLGEQYF. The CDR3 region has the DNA TGTGCCAGCAGCCAAGTCCGGGGTCTTGGCGAGCAGTACTTC.

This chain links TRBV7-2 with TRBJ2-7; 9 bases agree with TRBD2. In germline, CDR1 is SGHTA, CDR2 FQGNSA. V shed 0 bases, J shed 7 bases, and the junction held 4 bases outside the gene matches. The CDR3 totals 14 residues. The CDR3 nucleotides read TGTGCCAGCAGCTTAGCGGCGGGGGGGCGGGAGCAGTACTTC. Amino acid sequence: CASSLAAGGREQYF.

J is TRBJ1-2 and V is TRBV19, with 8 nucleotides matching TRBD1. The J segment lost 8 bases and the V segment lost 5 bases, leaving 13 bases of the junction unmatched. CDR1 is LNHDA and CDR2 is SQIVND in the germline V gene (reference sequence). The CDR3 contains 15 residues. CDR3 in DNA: TGTGCCAGTAGTCCCACCCCAGGTCAGGGGGCCGGCTACACCTTC. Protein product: CASSPTPGQGAGYTF.

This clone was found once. This chain's CDR3 is CASSLELGGVQETQYF. Here the CDR3 DNA reads TGTGCCAGCAGCTTAGAACTAGGGGGCGTCCAAGAGACCCAGTACTTC. The chain carries TRBV11-2 and TRBJ2-5; 7 positions agree with TRBD1. Unmatched junction bases numbered 5, after V lost 0 bases and J lost 1 base. Germline V gives CDR1 SGHAT, CDR2 FQNNGV. The CDR3 consists of 16 residues.

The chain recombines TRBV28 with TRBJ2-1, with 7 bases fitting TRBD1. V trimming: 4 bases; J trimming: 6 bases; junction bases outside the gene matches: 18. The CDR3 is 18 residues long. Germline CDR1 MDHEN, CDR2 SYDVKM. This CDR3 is CASSSRSPGQLSGNEQFF. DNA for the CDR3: TGTGCCAGCAGTTCCCGCAGTCCGGGACAGCTTTCGGGCAATGAGCAGTTCTTC.

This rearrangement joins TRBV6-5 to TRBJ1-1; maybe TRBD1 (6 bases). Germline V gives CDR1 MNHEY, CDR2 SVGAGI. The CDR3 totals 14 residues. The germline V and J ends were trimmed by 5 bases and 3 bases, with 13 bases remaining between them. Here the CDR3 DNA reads TGTGCCAGCAGTCACAGGGAATTGGACACTGAAGCTTTCTTT. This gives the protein CASSHRELDTEAFF.

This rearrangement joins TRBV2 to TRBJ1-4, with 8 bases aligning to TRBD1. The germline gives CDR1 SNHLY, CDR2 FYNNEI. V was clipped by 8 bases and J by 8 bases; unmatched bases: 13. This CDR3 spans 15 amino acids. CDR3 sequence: CASSVGRGLNEKLFF. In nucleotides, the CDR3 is TGTGCCAGCTCCGTTGGCAGGGGGCTAAACGAAAAACTGTTTTTT.

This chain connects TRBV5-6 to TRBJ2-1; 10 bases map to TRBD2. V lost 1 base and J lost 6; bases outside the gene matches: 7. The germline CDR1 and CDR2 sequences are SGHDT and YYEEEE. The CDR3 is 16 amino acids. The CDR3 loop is CASSLPGLAAFNEQFF. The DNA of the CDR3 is TGTGCCAGCAGCTTGCCAGGACTAGCGGCCTTCAATGAGCAGTTCTTC. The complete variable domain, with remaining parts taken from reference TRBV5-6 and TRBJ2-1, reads DAGVTQSPTHLIKTRGQQVTLRCSPKSGHDTVSWYQQALGQGPQFIFQYYEEEERQRGNFPDRFSGHQFPNYSSELNVNALLLGDSALYLCASSLPGLAAFNEQFFGPGTRLTVL.

CDR3 amino acids: CATSRDLYEQYF. As DNA, the CDR3 is TGTGCCACCAGCAGAGATCTGTACGAGCAGTACTTC. The chain recombines TRBV15 with TRBJ2-7; D ambiguous. V shed 0 bases and J shed 4 bases, with 4 bases lying between them. The CDR3 totals 12 residues. Germline V CDR1 and CDR2: LNHNV, YYDKDF (reference sequence).

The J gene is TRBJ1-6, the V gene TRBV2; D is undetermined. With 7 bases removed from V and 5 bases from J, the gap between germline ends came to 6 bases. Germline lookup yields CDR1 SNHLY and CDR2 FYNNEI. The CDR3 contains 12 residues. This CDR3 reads CASTDDNSPLHF. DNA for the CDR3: TGTGCCAGCACTGACGATAATTCACCCCTCCACTTT.